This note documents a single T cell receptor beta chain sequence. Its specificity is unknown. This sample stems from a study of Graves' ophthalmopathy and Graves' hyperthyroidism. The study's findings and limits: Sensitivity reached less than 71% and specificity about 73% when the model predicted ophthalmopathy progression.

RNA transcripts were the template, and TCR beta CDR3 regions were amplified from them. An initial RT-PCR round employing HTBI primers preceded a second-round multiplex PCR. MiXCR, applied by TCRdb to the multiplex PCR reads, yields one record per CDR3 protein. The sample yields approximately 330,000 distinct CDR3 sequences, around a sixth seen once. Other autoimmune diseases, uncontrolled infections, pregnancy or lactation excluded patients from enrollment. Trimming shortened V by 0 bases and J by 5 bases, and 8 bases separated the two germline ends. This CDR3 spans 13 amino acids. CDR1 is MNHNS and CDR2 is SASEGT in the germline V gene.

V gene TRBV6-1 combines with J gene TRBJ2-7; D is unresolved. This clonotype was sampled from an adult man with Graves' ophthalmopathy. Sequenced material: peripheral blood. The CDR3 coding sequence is TGTGCCAGCAGTGAAGCTGGGGTGGACGAGCAGTACTTC. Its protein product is CASSEAGVDEQYF.